These T cell receptor beta chains were read from a single sample in a study of blood T cell repertoires in COVID-19. The protocol was immunoSEQ multiplex PCR, while the TCRdb copy is restricted to in-frame clones and leaves out a portion. The table has 240,000 or so clones, roughly 77% seen once; the top ten hold 2.5% to 4%. Sequencing input: peripheral blood. These receptors were collected from an elderly woman with acute or convalescent COVID-19. Both conserved end residues are part of each CDR3. Fields, in order: D gene, J gene, clone size, V gene, CDR3 DNA, CDR3 protein. The D gene is left open where the match is weak. Clone size is not always given. Where it is, it says once, few, many or a class for expanded clones.

TRBD1	TRBJ1-1	NA	TRBV19	TGTGCCAGTAGTAGGGGGGGGACAGGGAGCGGAGAAGCTTTCTTT	CASSRGGTGSGEAFF
TRBD2	TRBJ2-1	NA	TRBV5-6	TGTGCCAGCAGCTCTCATAATAGGACTAGCGGGTGGAATGAGCAGTTCTTC	CASSSHNRTSGWNEQFF
NA	TRBJ1-6	NA	TRBV7-2	TGTGCCAGCAGCCCACAGAGCTCCTATAATTCACCCCTCCACTTT	CASSPQSSYNSPLHF
NA	TRBJ1-1	NA	TRBV29-1	TGCAGCGTTGGACAGACGAACACTGAAGCTTTCTTT	CSVGQTNTEAFF
TRBD1	TRBJ2-7	NA	TRBV19	TGTGCCAGTAAGGAGAGGGGACAGGGAAGCGAGCAGTACTTC	CASKERGQGSEQYF
NA	TRBJ1-4	NA	TRBV27	TGTGCCAGCAGTTTATTCGGGAATTCGAAAGAAAAACTGTTTTTT	CASSLFGNSKEKLFF
TRBD2	TRBJ2-7	once	TRBV6-5	TGTGCCAGCAGCCCAGCGGGGGTCATCTCCTACGAGCAGTACTTC	CASSPAGVISYEQYF
TRBD1	TRBJ1-2	NA	TRBV19	TGTGCCAGTAGCAGGGACAGGAACTATGGCTACACCTTC	CASSRDRNYGYTF
NA	TRBJ1-5	NA	TRBV6-5	TGTGCCAGCAGTCCTCCGGGACTGCTCAATCAGCCCCAGCATTTT	CASSPPGLLNQPQHF
TRBD2	TRBJ2-1	NA	TRBV18	TGTGCCAGCTCACCACCGTCACTAGCGAATTACAATGAGCAGTTCTTC	CASSPPSLANYNEQFF